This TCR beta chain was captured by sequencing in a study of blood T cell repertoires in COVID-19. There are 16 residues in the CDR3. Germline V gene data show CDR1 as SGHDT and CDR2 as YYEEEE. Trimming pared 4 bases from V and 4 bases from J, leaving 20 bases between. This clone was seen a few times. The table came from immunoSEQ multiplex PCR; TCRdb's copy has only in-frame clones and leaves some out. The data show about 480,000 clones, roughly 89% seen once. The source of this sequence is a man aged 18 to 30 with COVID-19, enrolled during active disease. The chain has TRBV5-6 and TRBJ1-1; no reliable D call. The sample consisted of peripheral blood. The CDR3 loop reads CASSPSLRGGSTEAFF. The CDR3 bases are TGTGCCAGCAGCCCCTCTTTACGGGGAGGAAGCACTGAAGCTTTCTTT.